These 15 T cell receptor beta chains share one sample of origin, sequenced in a study of blood T cell repertoires in COVID-19. Method: immunoSEQ multiplex PCR; TCRdb's copy keeps in-frame clones and lacks some. The profile shows 200,000 to 250,000 clones, 85% to 90% of them singletons. The sample consisted of peripheral blood. The source of these receptors is a man aged 45-60 years with acute or convalescent COVID-19.

The J gene is TRBJ2-5, the V gene TRBV19; TRBD1 matches 12 bases. Germline assignment: CDR1 LNHDA and CDR2 SQIVND (reference sequence). The CDR3 extends over 14 amino acids. The junction had 10 bases not matched to a gene; V was cut back by 11 bases and J by 6 bases. The CDR3 is CASRGDRGLQTQYF. CDR3 in DNA: TGTGCCTCAAGGGGGGACAGGGGGCTTCAGACCCAGTACTTC. Supplemented by reference TRBV19 and TRBJ2-5, the full variable domain reads DGGITQSPKYLFRKEGQNVTLSCEQNLNHDAMYWYRQDPGQGLRLIYYSQIVNDFQKGDIAEGYSVSREKKESFPLTVTSAQKNPTAFYLCASRGDRGLQTQYFGPGTRLLVL.

The chain links TRBV10-3 to TRBJ1-1, with D unclear. Trimming took 6 bases from V and 1 from J, leaving 15 bases between them. There are 15 residues in the CDR3. Germline lookup yields CDR1 ENHRY and CDR2 SYGVKD. The CDR3 is CAISGVGRGNTEAFF. CDR3 coding DNA: TGTGCCATCAGCGGGGTTGGGCGGGGGAACACTGAAGCTTTCTTT.

The genes are TRBV4-1 and TRBJ2-7; 9 nucleotides match TRBD1. From germline, CDR1 is MGHRA and CDR2 YSYEKL. The trim removed 1 base at V and 4 bases at J, leaving 2 bases unmatched. The CDR3 length is 14 residues. The chain's CDR3 is CASSQGTGDYEQYF. The CDR3 DNA sequence: TGCGCCAGCAGCCAAGGGACAGGGGATTACGAGCAGTACTTC.

This clone was seen a handful of times. The V gene is TRBV27, the J gene TRBJ2-7; possible D gene TRBD2, 7 bases. V was trimmed by 5 bases and J by 1 base, leaving 18 bases between them. The CDR3 spans 16 residues. Germline V lookup: CDR1 MNHEY, CDR2 SMNVEV (reference sequence). CDR3 sequence (DNA): TGTGCCAGCAGTAATCCTCCAGGGAGGGGGTCCTACGAGCAGTACTTC. It translates to CASSNPPGRGSYEQYF.

The rearrangement links TRBV5-1 to TRBJ1-4, with D perhaps matching TRBD1 (5 bases). The CDR3 has 15 amino acids. With 2 bases removed from V and 0 bases from J, the gap between germline ends came to 8 bases. Germline loops: CDR1 SGHRS, CDR2 YFSETQ. This CDR3 is CASSFQGTTNEKLFF. The CDR3 bases are TGCGCCAGCAGCTTCCAGGGAACAACTAATGAAAAACTGTTTTTT.

V is TRBV5-1 and J is TRBJ1-2; D might be TRBD1 (5 bases). The germline V gene encodes CDR1 SGHRS and CDR2 YFSETQ. The CDR3 consists of 14 residues. The V end was cut by 0 bases, the J end by 3 bases, with 9 bases between. CDR3 bases: TGCGCCAGCAGCTTGGAGTTAGGGGACTATGGCTACACCTTC. This translates into CASSLELGDYGYTF.

The V gene is TRBV10-3, the J gene TRBJ1-5; a weak D match, TRBD1 (5 bases). Trimming removed 6 bases from V and 3 bases from J, with 9 bases in between. The CDR3 contains 13 residues. Looked up from germline, CDR1 is ENHRY and CDR2 is SYGVKD. In DNA form, the CDR3 reads TGTGCCATCAGCACAGGTCCCAATCAGCCCCAGCATTTT. It codes for CAISTGPNQPQHF.

This clone has a single count. This chain uses TRBV18 with TRBJ2-3; TRBD2 matches at 8 bases. V lost 3 bases and J lost 5; bases outside the gene matches: 13. The CDR3 runs to 17 residues. CDR1 is KGHSH and CDR2 is LQKENI in the germline V gene. The CDR3, as DNA: TGTGCCAGCTCACCGCCACGAGGAAGCGGGGGAGGAGATACGCAGTATTTT. Its protein product is CASSPPRGSGGGDTQYF.

The V and J genes are TRBV19 and TRBJ1-5; TRBD1 is a possible D gene (5 bases). CDR3 length: 16 residues. The germline V gene has CDR1 LNHDA and CDR2 SQIVND (reference sequence). V was trimmed by 5 bases and J by 7 bases, leaving 21 bases between them. CDR3 sequence: CASSGGFQGLGQPQHF. CDR3 DNA: TGTGCCAGTAGTGGCGGTTTTCAGGGCCTAGGGCAGCCCCAGCATTTT.

The gene calls are TRBV11-2 and TRBJ2-3, with 13 bases identical to TRBD2. This CDR3 comprises 15 residues. Germline CDR1 SGHAT, CDR2 FQNNGV. V trimming: 5 bases; J trimming: 6 bases; junction bases outside the gene matches: 5. CDR3 in amino acids: CASSLMTSGGDTQYF. The CDR3 bases are TGTGCCAGCAGCCTGATGACTAGCGGGGGGGATACGCAGTATTTT.

V gene TRBV5-5 combines with J gene TRBJ2-7, with TRBD1 identical over 10 bases. Per the germline V gene, CDR1 is SGHKS and CDR2 is YYEKEE (reference sequence). The CDR3 runs 15 residues. V lost 2 bases to trimming and J lost 0 bases; unmatched junction nucleotides: 2. In DNA form, the CDR3 reads TGTGCCAGCAGCTTCCGGGACAGGGGCTCCTACGAGCAGTACTTC. As protein: CASSFRDRGSYEQYF.

V usage is TRBV10-3 and J usage is TRBJ1-2, with 8 bases matching TRBD1. V lost 8 bases to trimming and J lost 4 bases; unmatched junction nucleotides: 6. This CDR3 region has 13 residues. Germline V gene sequence: CDR1 ENHRY, CDR2 SYGVKD. CDR3 amino acids: CAIFYQGAYGYTF. The CDR3 region has the DNA TGTGCCATCTTTTACCAGGGGGCCTATGGCTACACCTTC.

V and J are TRBV2 and TRBJ2-1, with D unresolved. This CDR3 comprises 13 residues. CDR1 is SNHLY, CDR2 FYNNEI, per germline. V gave up 8 bases and J gave up 2 bases, with 10 bases separating them. CDR3 region: CASYESPYNEQFF. Here the CDR3 DNA reads TGTGCCAGCTACGAGTCCCCCTACAATGAGCAGTTCTTC.

This chain joins TRBV9 and TRBJ1-6; D unclear. The V end was cut by 0 bases, the J end by 7 bases, with 11 bases between. Germline V gene sequence: CDR1 SGDLS, CDR2 YYNGEE. There are 15 residues in the CDR3. CDR3 sequence (DNA): TGTGCCAGCAGCGTAGGAAGAGGGAGGAATTCACCCCTCCACTTT. Protein: CASSVGRGRNSPLHF. The variable domain in full, completed from reference TRBV9 and TRBJ1-6, reads DSGVTQTPKHLITATGQRVTLRCSPRSGDLSVYWYQQSLDQGLQFLIQYYNGEERAKGNILERFSAQQFPDLHSELNLSSLELGDSALYFCASSVGRGRNSPLHFGNGTRLTVT.

This chain uses TRBV4-1 with TRBJ2-7, with 15 bases fitting TRBD2. Germline V gives CDR1 MGHRA, CDR2 YSYEKL. With 3 bases clipped from V and 3 bases from J, the junction kept 9 bases outside the gene matches. This CDR3 contains 18 residues. Here the CDR3 reads CASSQSGTSGGSVYEQYF. The DNA of the CDR3 is TGCGCCAGCAGCCAGAGTGGGACTAGCGGGGGGTCGGTCTACGAGCAGTACTTC.